The sequence of this TCR beta chain was determined in a study of CD8 T cells in Susac syndrome (dated by TCRdb to the late 2010s). For context, the study as a whole: Repertoire sequencing was used to test whether CD8+ T cell activation and differentiation in Susac syndrome was antigen driven.

This clonotype was recorded once. Its antigen specificity is not known. Base qualities are not at hand, and no much larger clone is one base apart. A solitary read yields weak support. RNA was extracted using the RNeasy kit, and about 0.45 to 1 ug of the RNA was reverse transcribed with random hexamers. The immunoSEQ multiplex PCR assay, covering 54 Vbeta and 13 Jbeta segments, was used to amplify TCR beta CDR3 regions. Bias from PCR amplification was corrected by using a synthetic template baseline for primer optimization and for computational correction. As for how the authors treated the data: Reads were annotated to V, D and J genes according to IMGT and were analyzed with immunoSEQ Analyzer, with only productive sequences retained. To calculate clonality, Shannon entropy was normalized by log2 of the number of productive unique sequences and then subtracted from one. For each patient and control, public and private clones were evaluated within the 100 most prevalent clones. A clone was defined as Susac-specific if it was absent from the healthy and MS cohorts, from 1052 published viral clones and from other ImmuneACCESS disease sequences. The public reads were reprocessed in TCRdb via fastp at Q25 and MiXCR, keeping in-frame beta chains. All rows with the same CDR3 protein become a single entry with the most common DNA and genes. TCRdb, rather than the study authors, made the V and J calls. Here the sample has approximately 100,000 distinct CDR3 sequences; around 97% occur a single time. Under 0.1% of the sample is in the top ten clones.

Peripheral blood CD8+ and CD4+ T cells from healthy donors, Susac syndrome patients and multiple sclerosis patients were profiled using high-throughput TCR beta sequencing. Healthy donors were included as age- and sex-matched controls. CD8+ TEMRA cells were enriched by FACS, while bulk CD8+ and CD4+ T cells were purified by magnetic negative isolation. Blood was drawn into EDTA tubes, processed within 24 hours, and PBMCs were isolated by density gradient centrifugation. PBMCs intended for TCR sequencing were cryopreserved in liquid nitrogen and were subsequently thawed in a 37 degrees C water bath. Purity of sorted or isolated CD4+, CD8+ and CD8+ TEMRA cells was at least 90%. CDR1 and CDR2, per the germline V gene, are SGDLS and YYNGEE. The V end gives up 4 bases and the J end 3 bases, leaving 6 bases in the junction not matched to a gene. From cysteine to phenylalanine, the CDR3 is 17 amino acids long. CDR3 DNA is the only sequence kept; it has 51 bases, read in frame from the first base.

The paper as a whole reports these results and caveats: The study acknowledged that relatively few individuals were included in the TCR sequencing and HLA analysis.

The rearrangement joined TRBV9 to TRBJ2-3, and TRBD2 matches 15 of the central bases. Sequenced material: CD4+ T cells from PBMCs. The receptor was isolated from a human donor in good health. The DNA reads TGTGCCAGCAGCTCGGGACTAGCGGGAGGTCGGACAGATACGCAGTATTTT. It translates to CASSSGLAGGRTDTQYF.